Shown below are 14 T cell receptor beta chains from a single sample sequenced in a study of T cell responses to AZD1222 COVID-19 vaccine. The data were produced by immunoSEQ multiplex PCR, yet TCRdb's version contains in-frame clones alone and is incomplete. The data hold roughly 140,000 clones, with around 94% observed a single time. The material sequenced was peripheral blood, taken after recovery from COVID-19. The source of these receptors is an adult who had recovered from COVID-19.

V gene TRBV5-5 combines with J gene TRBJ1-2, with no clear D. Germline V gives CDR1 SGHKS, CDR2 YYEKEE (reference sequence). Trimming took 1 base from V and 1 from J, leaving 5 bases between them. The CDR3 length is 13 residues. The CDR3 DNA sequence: TGTGCCAGCAGCTTGCTAGTTAACTATGGCTACACCTTC. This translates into CASSLLVNYGYTF.

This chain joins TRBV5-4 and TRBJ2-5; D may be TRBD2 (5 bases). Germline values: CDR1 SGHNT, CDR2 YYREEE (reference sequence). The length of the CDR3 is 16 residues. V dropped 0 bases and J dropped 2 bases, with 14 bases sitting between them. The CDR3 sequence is CASSLGAAGPQETQYF. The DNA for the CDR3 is TGTGCCAGCAGCTTGGGGGCTGCGGGTCCGCAAGAGACCCAGTACTTC. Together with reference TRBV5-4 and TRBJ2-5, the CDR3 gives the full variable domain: ETGVTQSPTHLIKTRGQQVTLRCSSQSGHNTVSWYQQALGQGPQFIFQYYREEENGRGNFPPRFSGLQFPNYSSELNVNALELDDSALYLCASSLGAAGPQETQYFGPGTRLLVL.

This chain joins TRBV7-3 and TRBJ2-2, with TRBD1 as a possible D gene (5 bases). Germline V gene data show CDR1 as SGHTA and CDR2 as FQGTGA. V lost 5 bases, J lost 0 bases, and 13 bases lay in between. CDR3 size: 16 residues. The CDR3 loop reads CASSANPGPNTGELFF. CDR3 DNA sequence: TGTGCCAGCAGCGCCAACCCAGGGCCGAACACCGGGGAGCTGTTTTTT.

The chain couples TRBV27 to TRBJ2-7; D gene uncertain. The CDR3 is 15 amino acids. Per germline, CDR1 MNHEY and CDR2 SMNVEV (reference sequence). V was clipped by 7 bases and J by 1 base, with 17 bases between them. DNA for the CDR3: TGTGCCAGCAAGAGACTTGTCGACGGTTCCTACGAGCAGTACTTC. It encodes CASKRLVDGSYEQYF.

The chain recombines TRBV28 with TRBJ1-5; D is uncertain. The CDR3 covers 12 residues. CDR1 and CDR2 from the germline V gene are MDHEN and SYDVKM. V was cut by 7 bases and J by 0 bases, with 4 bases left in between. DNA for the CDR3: TGTGCCAGCAATCTTAGCAATCAGCCCCAGCATTTT. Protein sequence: CASNLSNQPQHF.

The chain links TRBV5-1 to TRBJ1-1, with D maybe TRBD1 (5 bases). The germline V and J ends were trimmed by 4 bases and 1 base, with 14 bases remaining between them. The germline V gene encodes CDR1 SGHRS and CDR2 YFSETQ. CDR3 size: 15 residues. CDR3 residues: CASSRGGVGNTEAFF. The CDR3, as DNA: TGCGCCAGCAGCCGTGGGGGAGTTGGGAACACTGAAGCTTTCTTT.

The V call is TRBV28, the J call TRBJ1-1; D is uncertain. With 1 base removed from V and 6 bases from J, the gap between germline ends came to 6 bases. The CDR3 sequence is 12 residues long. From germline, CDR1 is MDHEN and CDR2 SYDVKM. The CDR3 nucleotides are TGTGCCAGCAGTTTATCGGCAGCTGAAGCTTTCTTT. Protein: CASSLSAAEAFF.

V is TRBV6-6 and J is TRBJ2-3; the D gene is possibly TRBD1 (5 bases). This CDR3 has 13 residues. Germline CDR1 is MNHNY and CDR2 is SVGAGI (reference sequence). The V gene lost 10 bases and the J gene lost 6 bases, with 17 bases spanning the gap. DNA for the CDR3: TGTGCCACCCGCAGCTATGCAGGGGATACGCAGTATTTT. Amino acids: CATRSYAGDTQYF.

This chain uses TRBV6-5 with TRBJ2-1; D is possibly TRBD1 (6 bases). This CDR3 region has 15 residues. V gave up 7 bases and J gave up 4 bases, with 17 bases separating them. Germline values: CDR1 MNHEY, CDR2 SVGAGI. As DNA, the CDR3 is TGTGCCAGCATTCTAGACAGGACCCTTTACAATGAGCAGTTCTTC. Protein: CASILDRTLYNEQFF.

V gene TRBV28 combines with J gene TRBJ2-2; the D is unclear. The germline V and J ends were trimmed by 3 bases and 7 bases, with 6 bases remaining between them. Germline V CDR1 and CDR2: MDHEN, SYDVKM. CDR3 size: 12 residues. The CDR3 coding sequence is TGTGCCAGCAGTTTCATGGGCGGGGAGCTGTTTTTT. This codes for CASSFMGGELFF.

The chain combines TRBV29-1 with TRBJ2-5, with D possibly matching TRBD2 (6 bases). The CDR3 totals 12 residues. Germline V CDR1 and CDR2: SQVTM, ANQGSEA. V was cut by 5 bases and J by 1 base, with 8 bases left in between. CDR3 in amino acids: CSVLATQETQYF. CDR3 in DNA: TGCAGCGTTCTAGCGACCCAAGAGACCCAGTACTTC.

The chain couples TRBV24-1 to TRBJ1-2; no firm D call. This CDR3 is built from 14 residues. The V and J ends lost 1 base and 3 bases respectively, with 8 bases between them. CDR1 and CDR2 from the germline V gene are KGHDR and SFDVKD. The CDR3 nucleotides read TGTGCCACCAGTGATTTTGAGGGCGACTATGGCTACACCTTC. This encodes CATSDFEGDYGYTF.

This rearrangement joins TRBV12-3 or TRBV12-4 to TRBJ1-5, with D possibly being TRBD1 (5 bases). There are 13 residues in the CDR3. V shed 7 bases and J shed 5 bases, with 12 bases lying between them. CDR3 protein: CASTFSRDQPQHF. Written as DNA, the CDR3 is TGTGCCAGCACCTTTAGCAGGGATCAGCCCCAGCATTTT.

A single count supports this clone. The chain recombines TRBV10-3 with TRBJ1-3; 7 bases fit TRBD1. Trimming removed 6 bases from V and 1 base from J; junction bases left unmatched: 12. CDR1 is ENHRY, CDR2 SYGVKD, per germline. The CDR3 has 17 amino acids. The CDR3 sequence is CAISDRVIDGSGNTIYF. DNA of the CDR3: TGTGCCATCAGCGACAGGGTGATTGATGGATCTGGAAACACCATATATTTT.